The 23 T cell receptor beta chains presented below share a single source sample, sequenced in a study of T cell responses to AZD1222 COVID-19 vaccine. Clones were read by immunoSEQ multiplex PCR, and TCRdb kept only the in-frame ones, dropping some. The sample has about 120,000 clones; roughly 88% are singletons. The sample was peripheral blood, taken on day 0 of AZD1222 vaccination. Source of these receptors: an adult in good health.

V usage is TRBV12-5 and J usage is TRBJ1-5, with D perhaps TRBD1 (5 bases). Germline V gene lookup returns CDR1 LGHNT and CDR2 FRNRAP. This CDR3 has 13 residues. V lost 8 bases, J lost 4 bases, and 12 bases lay in between. The DNA of the CDR3 is TGTGCTAGTACCCCCGGGGGGAATCAGCCCCAGCATTTT. It specifies CASTPGGNQPQHF.

The CDR3 sequence: CASSLVPGRVGKLFF. DNA of the CDR3: TGTGCCAGCAGCTTAGTCCCCGGACGGGTTGGAAAACTGTTTTTT. V and J are TRBV11-2 and TRBJ1-4; D is unresolved. The CDR3 consists of 15 residues. In germline, CDR1 is SGHAT, CDR2 FQNNGV. The V end was cut by 1 base, the J end by 10 bases, with 16 bases between.

The rearrangement uses TRBV14 and TRBJ1-6; D unresolved. The CDR3 covers 12 residues. Deletions cut 0 bases from V and 14 bases from J, with 8 bases between. CDR1 SGHDN and CDR2 FVKESK come from the germline V gene. As DNA, the CDR3 is TGTGCCAGCAGCCAAGATCGGTTGGCCCTCCACTTT. Its protein product is CASSQDRLALHF. The full variable domain, completed using reference TRBV14 and TRBJ1-6, is EAGVTQFPSHSVIEKGQTVTLRCDPISGHDNLYWYRRVMGKEIKFLLHFVKESKQDESGMPNNRFLAERTGGTYSTLKVQPAELEDSGVYFCASSQDRLALHFGNGTRLTVT.

This chain joins TRBV5-1 and TRBJ1-1; 9 bases align to TRBD1. The CDR3 runs to 15 residues. J was trimmed by 0 bases and V by 4 bases; bases with no gene match: 4. Germline V CDR1 and CDR2: SGHRS, YFSETQ. The CDR3 sequence: CASSPGQGLNTEAFF. The CDR3 DNA sequence: TGCGCCAGCAGCCCCGGACAGGGGCTGAACACTGAAGCTTTCTTT. The entire variable domain, with the rest obtained from reference TRBV5-1 and TRBJ1-1, is as follows: KAGVTQTPRYLIKTRGQQVTLSCSPISGHRSVSWYQQTPGQGLQFLFEYFSETQRNKGNFPGRFSGRQFSNSRSEMNVSTLELGDSALYLCASSPGQGLNTEAFFGQGTRLTVV.

CDR3: CASSRPGANTGELFF. CDR3 nucleotides: TGTGCCAGTAGCAGGCCAGGGGCTAACACCGGGGAGCTGTTTTTT. This rearrangement joins TRBV19 to TRBJ2-2; TRBD1 might be the D (6 bases). The V end was cut by 6 bases, the J end by 2 bases, with 13 bases between. CDR3 length: 15 residues. Germline-derived CDR1 and CDR2 are LNHDA and SQIVND (reference sequence). The full variable domain, with the rest looked up from reference TRBV19 and TRBJ2-2, is DGGITQSPKYLFRKEGQNVTLSCEQNLNHDAMYWYRQDPGQGLRLIYYSQIVNDFQKGDIAEGYSVSREKKESFPLTVTSAQKNPTAFYLCASSRPGANTGELFFGEGSRLTVL.

J is TRBJ2-2 and V is TRBV11-3, with D perhaps being TRBD1 or TRBD2 (5 bases each). There are 16 residues in the CDR3. The germline V gene encodes CDR1 SGHNT and CDR2 YENEEA. Trimming took off 4 bases at V and 3 bases at J, with 15 bases between the two ends. The CDR3 bases are TGTGCCAGCAGCTCCCGGAGTAGGGGAGACACCGGGGAGCTGTTTTTT. Translating it yields CASSSRSRGDTGELFF. The whole variable domain, filled in from reference TRBV11-3 and TRBJ2-2, reads EAGVVQSPRYKIIEKKQPVAFWCNPISGHNTLYWYLQNLGQGPELLIRYENEEAVDDSQLPKDRFSAERLKGVDSTLKIQPAELGDSAVYLCASSSRSRGDTGELFFGEGSRLTVL.

V usage is TRBV3-1 (or the pseudogene TRBV3-2) and J usage is TRBJ1-5, with 10 bases matching TRBD1. Germline values: CDR1 LGHDT, CDR2 YNNKEL (reference sequence). J was trimmed by 5 bases and V by 4 bases; bases with no gene match: 2. The CDR3 length is 14 residues. The chain's CDR3 is CASSPTGGHQPQHF. Here the CDR3 DNA reads TGTGCCAGCAGCCCGACAGGGGGCCATCAGCCCCAGCATTTT.

V usage is TRBV29-1 and J usage is TRBJ1-2; D is unclear. The CDR3 is 10 residues long. V lost 4 bases to trimming and J lost 4 bases, with 4 bases between them. The germline CDR1 and CDR2 sequences are SQVTM and ANQGSEA. CDR3 bases: TGCAGCGTTGCCCCCTATGGCTACACCTTC. Protein product: CSVAPYGYTF.

The chain recombines TRBV27 with TRBJ1-5; D is ambiguous. CDR1 and CDR2 from the germline V gene are MNHEY and SMNVEV (reference sequence). V was clipped by 3 bases and J by 4 bases, with 13 bases between them. The CDR3 spans 15 residues. CDR3 region: CASSFLSTINQPQHF. CDR3 DNA: TGTGCCAGCAGTTTTCTAAGTACGATTAATCAGCCCCAGCATTTT.

This clone has only a few counts. The chain employs TRBV29-1 and TRBJ1-3; no reliable D call. Germline V CDR1 and CDR2: SQVTM, ANQGSEA. Trimming cost V 4 bases and J 0 bases, with 10 bases left between them. The CDR3 contains 14 residues. The CDR3, as DNA: TGCAGCGTTGTGGGCGGAACCTCTGGAAACACCATATATTTT. Amino acid sequence: CSVVGGTSGNTIYF.

The chain couples TRBV12-3 or TRBV12-4 to TRBJ1-2; D call uncertain. Trimming took 3 bases from V and 5 from J, leaving 10 bases between them. This CDR3 comprises 13 residues. The CDR3 loop is CASSLGQHYGYTF. The CDR3 DNA reads as TGTGCCAGCAGTTTGGGTCAACATTATGGCTACACCTTC.

The V call is TRBV9, the J call TRBJ1-2; 11 bases are shared with TRBD1. CDR1 and CDR2 from the germline V gene are SGDLS and YYNGEE. After removal of 2 bases from V and 4 bases from J, the junction contained 4 bases not matched to a gene. This CDR3 has 15 residues. The CDR3 nucleotides are TGTGCCAGCAGCGTCGGGACAGGGGGGACCTATGGCTACACCTTC. Its protein is CASSVGTGGTYGYTF.

DNA for the CDR3: TGTGCCAGCAGTTTGGGCTGGGGGGGTTATGGCTACACCTTC. It specifies CASSLGWGGYGYTF. This chain links TRBV28 with TRBJ1-2; possibly TRBD1 for D (5 bases). The CDR3 totals 14 residues. Between the trimmed V and J ends, which lost 3 bases and 5 bases, there was a span of 13 bases. CDR1 MDHEN and CDR2 SYDVKM come from the germline V gene.

The rearrangement joins TRBV3-1 (or the pseudogene TRBV3-2) to TRBJ2-7, with 9 bases that match TRBD2. The V and J ends lost 3 bases and 4 bases, in that order; junction bases with no gene match: 4. The CDR3 sequence is 14 residues long. Looked up from germline, CDR1 is LGHDT and CDR2 is YNNKEL (reference sequence). CDR3 region: CASSQLGLAYEQYF. CDR3 DNA sequence: TGTGCCAGCAGCCAGTTGGGACTAGCTTACGAGCAGTACTTC.

The rearrangement joins TRBV6-5 to TRBJ1-5; D remains unclear. This CDR3 has 15 residues. Trimming took off 8 bases at V and 1 base at J, with 15 bases between the two ends. The germline gives CDR1 MNHEY, CDR2 SVGAGI. CDR3: CASSRVPGSNQPQHF. CDR3 DNA sequence: TGTGCCAGCTCGCGGGTTCCAGGCAGCAATCAGCCCCAGCATTTT.

This clone was seen once. The chain combines TRBV9 with TRBJ1-2; maybe TRBD1 (6 bases). The germline V and J ends were trimmed by 0 bases and 2 bases, with 11 bases remaining between them. The germline gives CDR1 SGDLS, CDR2 YYNGEE. This CDR3 contains 15 residues. CDR3 protein: CASSVVGTPNYGYTF. CDR3 nucleotides: TGTGCCAGCAGCGTAGTTGGGACACCCAACTATGGCTACACCTTC. The full variable domain, rest sourced from reference TRBV9 and TRBJ1-2, is DSGVTQTPKHLITATGQRVTLRCSPRSGDLSVYWYQQSLDQGLQFLIQYYNGEERAKGNILERFSAQQFPDLHSELNLSSLELGDSALYFCASSVVGTPNYGYTFGSGTRLTVV.

This chain uses TRBV19 with TRBJ1-5, with TRBD1 as a possible D gene (5 bases). Trimming shortened V by 6 bases and J by 1 base, and 13 bases separated the two germline ends. The germline CDR1 and CDR2 sequences are LNHDA and SQIVND (reference sequence). CDR3 size: 15 residues. CDR3 coding DNA: TGTGCCAGTAGCACTCAGGGACGGAGCAATCAGCCCCAGCATTTT. Its translation: CASSTQGRSNQPQHF.

The chain links TRBV12-3 or TRBV12-4 to TRBJ2-7; D is unresolved. V lost 2 bases and J lost 5, with 7 bases in between. This CDR3 has 12 amino acids. CDR3 protein: CASSLTPDEQYF. Here the CDR3 DNA reads TGTGCCAGCAGTTTAACCCCCGACGAGCAGTACTTC.

V and J are TRBV3-1 (or the pseudogene TRBV3-2) and TRBJ1-6; no firm D call. V lost 4 bases to trimming and J lost 3 bases, with 13 bases between them. The V gene's germline CDR1 is LGHDT and CDR2 YNNKEL (reference sequence). The CDR3 runs to 16 residues. The CDR3 sequence is CASSPRAWGYNSPLHF. The CDR3 DNA sequence: TGTGCCAGCAGCCCGCGGGCGTGGGGCTATAATTCACCCCTCCACTTT.

This chain links TRBV5-1 with TRBJ1-6; TRBD1 agrees at 11 bases. V gave up 4 bases and J gave up 9 bases; unmatched junction bases: 3. The CDR3 is made up of 14 amino acids. In germline, CDR1 is SGHRS, CDR2 YFSETQ. CDR3 bases: TGCGCCAGCAGCAGTGGACAGGGGGCTTCACCCCTCCACTTT. Translation gives CASSSGQGASPLHF. Complete variable domain (other parts from reference TRBV5-1 and TRBJ1-6): KAGVTQTPRYLIKTRGQQVTLSCSPISGHRSVSWYQQTPGQGLQFLFEYFSETQRNKGNFPGRFSGRQFSNSRSEMNVSTLELGDSALYLCASSSGQGASPLHFGNGTRLTVT.

By share of the sample, this clone is medium-sized. The chain carries TRBV9 and TRBJ1-6; a possible D gene is TRBD1 (6 bases). Germline CDR1 SGDLS, CDR2 YYNGEE. V was clipped by 4 bases and J by 10 bases, with 15 bases between them. CDR3 length: 14 residues. The CDR3 reads CASSTQGYESPLHF. In nucleotides, the CDR3 is TGTGCCAGCAGCACACAGGGATATGAATCACCCCTCCACTTT.

The chain is built from TRBV5-4 and TRBJ1-1; D uncertain. This CDR3 comprises 13 residues. The V end was cut by 5 bases, the J end by 2 bases, with 10 bases between. The germline gives CDR1 SGHNT, CDR2 YYREEE (reference sequence). The CDR3 bases are TGTGCCAGCAGTGTCCCCTCCAACACTGAAGCTTTCTTT. This encodes CASSVPSNTEAFF.

The genes are TRBV5-5 and TRBJ2-7; no clear D. Per germline, CDR1 SGHKS and CDR2 YYEKEE (reference sequence). This CDR3 has 14 amino acids. Trimming removed 0 bases from V and 2 bases from J, with 9 bases in between. Here the CDR3 DNA reads TGTGCCAGCAGCTTGGCCGGATCTCCCTACGAGCAGTACTTC. It translates to CASSLAGSPYEQYF.